These T cell receptor beta chains were read from a single sample in a study of control samples from healthy donors and cancer patients. Measured with immunoSEQ multiplex PCR; TCRdb has only the in-frame clones, and not every one. The profile covers roughly 45,000 clones, with 85% to 95% appearing a single time and 0.8% taken by the ten largest. The sequenced material came from PBMCs. Receptors originate from a man aged 25-45 years with colorectal cancer. Each CDR3 is given with its conserved first and last residue. Each record gives: clone size, D gene, V gene, J gene, CDR3 DNA, CDR3 protein. The D gene is left open where the match is weak. For some rows the clone size is stated as once, few or many, or as a class when expanded; others skip it.

abundance: few; d_gene: NA; v_gene: TRBV7-2; j_gene: TRBJ2-3; CDR3nt: TGTGCCAGCAGCTTAGCCGGGGTAGCAGATACGCAGTATTTT; CDR3aa: CASSLAGVADTQYF
abundance: NA; d_gene: TRBD2; v_gene: TRBV7-8; j_gene: TRBJ2-3; CDR3nt: TGTGCCAGCAGACTAAGCGGGGGGGCGTTCCCAGATACGCAGTATTTT; CDR3aa: CASRLSGGAFPDTQYF
abundance: NA; d_gene: NA; v_gene: TRBV24-1; j_gene: TRBJ2-6; CDR3nt: TGTGCCACCAGTGAAACGGGGGACTCTGGGGCCAACGTCCTGACTTTC; CDR3aa: CATSETGDSGANVLTF
abundance: NA; d_gene: TRBD1; v_gene: TRBV20-1; j_gene: TRBJ1-5; CDR3nt: TGCAGTGCTAGTCTGACAGGGGGAATGGACAATCAGCCCCAGCATTTT; CDR3aa: CSASLTGGMDNQPQHF
abundance: once; d_gene: TRBD1; v_gene: TRBV6-5; j_gene: TRBJ2-7; CDR3nt: TGTGCCAGCAGAGCCACGACAGGGGTGGGTTACGAGCAGTACTTC; CDR3aa: CASRATTGVGYEQYF
abundance: once; d_gene: TRBD1; v_gene: TRBV7-9; j_gene: TRBJ1-1; CDR3nt: TGTGCCAGCAGCTTATACGGCTCCGGGCTAGACAGGGACACTGAAGCTTTCTTT; CDR3aa: CASSLYGSGLDRDTEAFF
abundance: NA; d_gene: TRBD2; v_gene: TRBV11-2; j_gene: TRBJ2-3; CDR3nt: TGTGCCAGCAGCTTAGCTCCGGGGGGGCGCGCAGATACGCAGTATTTT; CDR3aa: CASSLAPGGRADTQYF
abundance: once; d_gene: NA; v_gene: TRBV5-1; j_gene: TRBJ1-6; CDR3nt: TGCGCCAGCAGCTTGCGACAGACTAATTCACCCCTCCACTTT; CDR3aa: CASSLRQTNSPLHF
abundance: NA; d_gene: NA; v_gene: TRBV7-2; j_gene: TRBJ1-2; CDR3nt: TGTGCCAGCAGCTTAGTAGCGTTGGGGAGCTATGGCTACACCTTC; CDR3aa: CASSLVALGSYGYTF
abundance: NA; d_gene: NA; v_gene: TRBV4-2; j_gene: TRBJ1-1; CDR3nt: TGTGCCAGCAGCCCCGGATACACTGAAGCTTTCTTT; CDR3aa: CASSPGYTEAFF